This TCR beta chain is from a study of blood T cell repertoires in COVID-19. Study overall: COVID-19 samples collected from the United States, Italy and Spain covered acute and convalescent phases. T cells, B-cell-depleted T cells, or PBMCs provided the cDNA or gDNA that served as material.

In the authors' methods: Scientists estimated how many nucleated cells there were by amplifying reference gene primers. The assay was immunoSEQ multiplex PCR, and TCRdb's table has in-frame clones only and misses some. V and J calls and clone size are those listed in that table; D and trimming were worked out from the DNA. The profile shows 300,000 to 400,000 clones, around 90% of them singletons. This TCR came from a woman aged 18-29 years who had recovered from COVID-19. The specimen was peripheral blood.

The CDR3 bases are TGTGCCAGCAGCCCCCGGACAGGGGGGCTGGGGTTAGATGGCTACACCTTC. Residues: CASSPRTGGLGLDGYTF. This sequence joins TRBV14 and TRBJ1-2; 10 bases are shared with TRBD1. After removal of 4 bases from V and 6 bases from J, the junction contained 14 bases not matched to a gene. Per the germline V gene, CDR1 is SGHDN and CDR2 is FVKESK. The CDR3 spans 17 residues.